This T cell receptor beta chain is from a study of cytomegalovirus exposure and HLA in healthy donors. The PCR employed 60 Vbeta primers together with 13 Jbeta primers. Using immunoSEQ multiplex PCR, the repertoire was profiled, and TCRdb retains in-frame clones only, with some absent. The table shows about 200,000 clones, with approximately 80% occurring only once. Germline CDR1 reads MNHNS; CDR2 reads SASEGT. The junction had 9 bases not matched to a gene; V was cut back by 2 bases and J by 11 bases. The CDR3 extends over 14 amino acids. This TCR was recovered from a male donor in good health and CMV-seronegative. J is TRBJ1-1 and V is TRBV6-1; 9 bases agree with TRBD1. The specimen was PBMCs. The CDR3 DNA reads as TGTGCCAGCAGTGAAAACCCCGGGACAGGGAGGGCTTTCTTT. The encoded protein is CASSENPGTGRAFF.